The 5 T cell receptor beta chains below all came from one sample that was sequenced in a study of vaccination effects on CD4 cells after COVID-19. Before sequencing, viral peptide pools were used by the ViraFEST assay to expand antigen-specific CD4+ T cells. Once cultured for roughly ten days, the cells underwent separation to obtain CD4+ T cells. As their vaccination, participants received two doses of either BNT162b2 or mRNA-1273. Clones were read by immunoSEQ multiplex PCR, and TCRdb kept only the in-frame ones, dropping some. This sample has about 46,000 clones, with about four fifths found just once. For these TCRs, the target antigens are not known. This specimen was CD4+ T cells from PBMCs cultured with HCoV-OC43 spike peptides, taken after COVID-19 vaccination. The subset is: HCoV-OC43 spike overlapping peptide pool stimulation. Every receptor here comes from a human donor who received a COVID-19 vaccine.

The chain joins TRBV3-1 (or the pseudogene TRBV3-2) to TRBJ1-4, with 8 bases aligning to TRBD1. CDR3 length equals 16 residues. Germline-derived CDR1 and CDR2 are LGHDT and YNNKEL (reference sequence). V shed 7 bases, J shed 7 bases, and the junction held 14 bases outside the gene matches. Written as DNA, the CDR3 is TGTGCCAGCAATCAAGGACAGGGACTCGGGGGTGAAAAACTGTTTTTT. Residues: CASNQGQGLGGEKLFF.

This clone has only a few counts. The J gene is TRBJ2-3, the V gene TRBV28; 11 bases are shared with TRBD2. Looked up from germline, CDR1 is MDHEN and CDR2 is SYDVKM. This CDR3 is built from 16 residues. V lost 4 bases, J lost 8 bases, and 11 bases stayed unmatched. CDR3 DNA: TGTGCCAGCAGTTCACCGACTAGCGGGGAGTCGGGTACGCAGTATTTT. This sequence encodes CASSSPTSGESGTQYF.

DNA of the CDR3: TGTGCCAGCAGCTTGTCGCGGGGCAGCGAAACTTCCCTACCCCTCCACTTT. Encoded protein: CASSLSRGSETSLPLHF. This rearrangement joins TRBV5-6 to TRBJ1-6; D perhaps matches TRBD1 (5 bases). Per the germline V gene, CDR1 is SGHDT and CDR2 is YYEEEE. The CDR3 extends over 17 amino acids. V lost 1 base, J lost 12 bases, and 23 bases lay in between. The variable domain in full, with the rest retrieved from reference TRBV5-6 and TRBJ1-6, is DAGVTQSPTHLIKTRGQQVTLRCSPKSGHDTVSWYQQALGQGPQFIFQYYEEEERQRGNFPDRFSGHQFPNYSSELNVNALLLGDSALYLCASSLSRGSETSLPLHFGNGTRLTVT.

The CDR3 loop is CASSLSQDNEQFF. The CDR3 DNA is TGTGCCAGCAGTTTGTCCCAGGACAATGAGCAGTTCTTC. The V and J genes are TRBV12-3 or TRBV12-4 and TRBJ2-1, with D uncertain. V was clipped by 3 bases and J by 5 bases, with 8 bases between them. The CDR3 has 13 residues.

This clone appeared a single time. CDR3 coding DNA: TGTGCCAGCAGCGGACGGGATTTTACTGGAAACACCATATATTTT. Its protein product is CASSGRDFTGNTIYF. The chain recombines TRBV7-2 with TRBJ1-3; no definite D call. Between the trimmed V and J ends, which lost 5 bases and 2 bases, there was a span of 13 bases. This CDR3 is 15 amino acids long. The germline gives CDR1 SGHTA, CDR2 FQGNSA.